These 9 T cell receptor beta chains originate from one sample sequenced in a study of T cells expressing NK-cell markers. For each CDR3 protein, TCRdb gives one entry from its re-call of the 5' RACE reads, without DNA. The sample holds about 260,000 distinct CDR3 sequences. Sequenced material: blood T cells: a sorted CD56 or NKG2C T cell subset, CD4+ or CD8+ T cells, or bulk PBMC T cells (not recorded which). The source is a woman between 18 and 70 years old in good health.

This CDR3 is CASSTTGAKNIQYF. The V gene is TRBV28, the J gene TRBJ2-4. Germline CDR1 reads MDHEN; CDR2 reads SYDVKM. The CDR3 consists of 14 residues.

The rearrangement uses TRBV7-9 and TRBJ2-3; the D gene TCRdb calls, TRBD2, cannot be checked with no DNA. This CDR3 comprises 14 residues. Germline lookup yields CDR1 SEHNR and CDR2 FQNEAQ (reference sequence). The CDR3 loop is CASSSRTGGSTQYF.

This sequence joins TRBV12-3 or TRBV12-4 and TRBJ2-7. The CDR3 runs to 13 residues. The CDR3 here is CASSPGPYHEQYF.

The chain couples TRBV12-3 or TRBV12-4 to TRBJ2-1; TCRdb calls TRBD2, which cannot be checked without DNA. The CDR3 is 13 residues long. The CDR3 sequence is CASSTSRGGREFF.

The V gene is TRBV20-1, the J gene TRBJ2-1; with no DNA, the TCRdb D assignment of TRBD2 cannot be verified. Germline V gene sequence: CDR1 DFQATT, CDR2 SNEGSKA (reference sequence). CDR3 size: 14 residues. The CDR3 here is CSASRDGRGNEQFF.

The chain has TRBV12-3 or TRBV12-4 and TRBJ1-6. The CDR3 sequence is 17 residues long. The CDR3: CASSLGGGDGYNSPLHF.

The chain combines TRBV3-1 with TRBJ2-4; checking the TCRdb D call of TRBD1 is not possible without DNA. Germline lookup yields CDR1 LGHDT and CDR2 YNNKEL (reference sequence). The CDR3 totals 15 residues. The CDR3 sequence: CASSQKGTGKNIQYF.

The chain joins TRBV1 to TRBJ2-7; the D call from TCRdb, TRBD1, cannot be confirmed without DNA. TRBV1 is a pseudogene segment. The CDR3 has 22 residues. Here the CDR3 reads CTSSQDGGGTGPGPEQDYEQYF.

The chain combines TRBV18 with TRBJ1-4; checking the TCRdb D call of TRBD1 is not possible without DNA. Germline CDR1 reads KGHSH; CDR2 reads LQKENI. The CDR3 length is 14 residues. The CDR3 loop is CASSQDRVEEKLFF.